These T cell receptor beta chains were read from a single sample in a study of blood T cell repertoires in COVID-19. The repertoire was sequenced with immunoSEQ multiplex PCR; TCRdb's copy has only in-frame clones and lacks some. The table includes fewer than 150,000 clones, approximately 83% detected once. Sequencing input: peripheral blood. Source of these receptors: a woman in her forties or fifties who had recovered from COVID-19. CDR3s include the opening cysteine and the closing phenylalanine or tryptophan. The D gene is left open where the match is weak. Size is stated for part of the rows, as once, few or many counts, or as a class when the clone is expanded.

V	size	D	length	J	DNA	CDR3
TRBV6-5	-	TRBD1	15	TRBJ1-2	TGTGCCAGCAGTTCCACAGGGGATACTAACTATGGCTACACCTTC	CASSSTGDTNYGYTF
TRBV29-1	-	-	15	TRBJ2-2	TGCAGCGTTGTAAGGGCCCTCGGGGGCACCGGGGAGCTGTTTTTT	CSVVRALGGTGELFF
TRBV28	-	TRBD1	15	TRBJ1-5	TGTGCCAGCAGTTTGAGTCAGGGGGCCTATCAGCCCCAGCATTTT	CASSLSQGAYQPQHF
TRBV7-9	-	TRBD1	13	TRBJ1-1	TGTGCCAGCAGCCCAGGGGGAGGCACTGAAGCTTTCTTT	CASSPGGGTEAFF
TRBV29-1	-	-	12	TRBJ2-5	TGCAGCGCTGTGGGAGGGGGGGAGACCCAGTACTTC	CSAVGGGETQYF
TRBV7-8	-	-	17	TRBJ1-2	TGTGCCAGCAGAGTTGCACCACCCTACTCGTCGGAGGGGAGCTACACCTTC	CASRVAPPYSSEGSYTF
TRBV9	-	-	14	TRBJ1-4	TGTGCCAGCAGCGTAGGACAGAGTAATGAAAAACTGTTTTTT	CASSVGQSNEKLFF
TRBV4-1	-	-	13	TRBJ1-2	TGCGCCAGCAGCCAAGAGGCAGGGGATGGCTACACCTTC	CASSQEAGDGYTF
TRBV11-2	once	-	14	TRBJ2-3	TGTGCCAGCACCGCAGGGTTGAGCACAGATACGCAGTATTTT	CASTAGLSTDTQYF
TRBV15	-	TRBD2	17	TRBJ2-2	TGTGCCACCAGCAGAGATGGGGAGGGAATAGTTGCCGGGGAGCTGTTTTTT	CATSRDGEGIVAGELFF